A selection of T cell receptor beta chains follows, all from one sample in a study of OX40 agonist ivuxolimab in advanced cancers. Clones were read by immunoSEQ multiplex PCR, and TCRdb kept only the in-frame ones, dropping some. This sample has tens of thousands of clones, with around nine tenths found just once. Sequenced here: CD4+ or CD8+ T cells sorted from blood, sampled in a trial of the OX40 agonist ivuxolimab. These TCRs come from an adult with an advanced solid tumor such as melanoma, head and neck, liver or kidney cancer. Each CDR3 is given with its conserved first and last residue. The D gene is left open where the match is weak. Size values are once, few and many counts, or a class for expanded clones, and some rows have none.

>-|TRBJ2-2|-|TRBV7-3
TGTGCCAGCAGCCCCGACTGGATGAACACCGGGGAGCTGTTTTTT
CASSPDWMNTGELFF
>-|TRBJ1-1|-|TRBV5-5
TGTGCCAGCAGCTTTAGGGCGGGGCAGAACACTGAAGCTTTCTTT
CASSFRAGQNTEAFF
>-|TRBJ2-7|-|TRBV9
TGTGCCAGCAGCGTAGGAGGAACAGCCCTGAGCTCCTACGAGCAGTACTTC
CASSVGGTALSSYEQYF
>few|TRBJ2-7|TRBD2|TRBV7-9
TGTGCCAGCAGCCCACTGGGACTAGCGGGTTCAACCTACGAGCAGTACTTC
CASSPLGLAGSTYEQYF
>once|TRBJ1-2|-|TRBV29-1
TGCAGCGGCCGACCCCTGACAGGTTATGGCTACACCTTC
CSGRPLTGYGYTF
>-|TRBJ2-2|-|TRBV13
TGTGCCGGTTCGTTATGGGGGGACACCGGGGAGCTGTTTTTT
CAGSLWGDTGELFF
>-|TRBJ2-7|-|TRBV27
TGTGCCAGCAGTCCTTCGACAGGCCACTATCCCTACGAGCAGTACTTC
CASSPSTGHYPYEQYF
>-|TRBJ1-3|-|TRBV28
TGTGCCAGCATCGCCTCTGGAAACACCATATATTTT
CASIASGNTIYF
>-|TRBJ2-7|-|TRBV4-2
TGTGCCAGCAGCCATGACGAGGGTAGCAGCTACGAGCAGTACTTC
CASSHDEGSSYEQYF
>-|TRBJ1-5|-|TRBV28
TGTGCCGGGGCACAACAAGGATCGGGGCCCCAGCATTTT
CAGAQQGSGPQHF
>-|TRBJ2-4|-|TRBV6-5
TGTGCCAGTTGTTCTGGGCGTCTAGCCAAAAACATTCAGTACTTC
CASCSGRLAKNIQYF
>-|TRBJ2-2|-|TRBV5-4
TGTGCCAGCAGCTTAAGCCCCCCAGGGGTAGGGGAGCTGTTTTTT
CASSLSPPGVGELFF
>-|TRBJ1-1|-|TRBV6-1
TGTGCCAGCAGTACCGGAGCTTTCTTT
CASSTGAFF
>-|TRBJ1-4|-|TRBV28
TGTGCCAGCAGTTTCTTTCAGGGGTCTACTAATGAAAAACTGTTTTTT
CASSFFQGSTNEKLFF
>once|TRBJ2-6|-|TRBV9
TGTGCCAGCAGCGTAAGCGACGGCGTCCTGACTTTC
CASSVSDGVLTF
>once|TRBJ2-1|TRBD2|TRBV15
TGTGCCACCAGCAGGCCCGGGGAGGGGCGCGACAATGAGCAGTTCTTC
CATSRPGEGRDNEQFF
>-|TRBJ2-1|TRBD2|TRBV7-9
TGTGCCAGCAGCTACCGGGGGGGTACCCCCAATGAGCAGTTCTTC
CASSYRGGTPNEQFF
>-|TRBJ1-4|TRBD1|TRBV28
TGTGCCAGCAGTTTATGGTCTGGGTCTGGGACAGAGCCCTGGACTAATGAAAAACTGTTTTTT
CASSLWSGSGTEPWTNEKLFF
>-|TRBJ2-1|TRBD2|TRBV19
TGTGCCAGTAGTATGTACGGGACTAAATACAATGAGCAGTTCTTC
CASSMYGTKYNEQFF
>-|TRBJ2-1|TRBD2|TRBV6-5
TGTGCCAGCAGTTACGAGGCTAGCGGGAATGTAGGTGAGCAGTTCTTC
CASSYEASGNVGEQFF
>few|TRBJ1-6|-|TRBV5-4
TGTGCCAGCAGCGGTGGGGGAGGAGGTTCACCCCTCCACTTT
CASSGGGGGSPLHF
>-|TRBJ1-1|-|TRBV5-1
TGCGCCAGCAGCCCAAGGGTTCCAGGGAACACTGAAGCTTTCTTT
CASSPRVPGNTEAFF
>few|TRBJ1-2|-|TRBV6-5
TGTGCCAGCAGCACTCAAGGGGGTGGCTATGGCTACACCTTC
CASSTQGGGYGYTF
>-|TRBJ2-1|-|TRBV6-6
TGTGCCAGCACCCTCGGTTGGGGTCGTGGCAATGAGCAGTTCTTC
CASTLGWGRGNEQFF
>-|TRBJ2-3|-|TRBV5-1
TGCGCCAGCAGCTTCGACAGCATTACAGATACGCAGTATTTT
CASSFDSITDTQYF
>-|TRBJ2-1|TRBD2|TRBV4-2
TGTGCCAGCAGCCGCGGACTAGCGGCGTACAATGAGCAGTTCTTC
CASSRGLAAYNEQFF
>once|TRBJ1-1|-|TRBV19
TGTGCCAGTAAGACCGGACCCAATCCGAACACTGAAGCTTTCTTT
CASKTGPNPNTEAFF
>-|TRBJ2-3|TRBD2|TRBV6-4
TGTGCCAGCAGTGACTCAGGGGCTAGCGGGCCATCGGATACGCAGTATTTT
CASSDSGASGPSDTQYF
>-|TRBJ2-1|TRBD2|TRBV27
TGTGCCAGCAGTTTCGGGAGGGCCGGTGAGCAGTTCTTC
CASSFGRAGEQFF
>-|TRBJ2-1|TRBD2|TRBV19
TGTGCCAGTAGTAGGGGACTAGCGCCGAATGAGCAGTTCTTC
CASSRGLAPNEQFF
>-|TRBJ2-7|-|TRBV5-1
TGCGCCAGCAGCTTGATCTCTCTAGGGGAAGAGCAGTACTTC
CASSLISLGEEQYF
>-|TRBJ1-1|-|TRBV10-3
TGTGCCATCAGGGACTTACAGGGCGAGTCCGAAAGAGCTTTCTTT
CAIRDLQGESERAFF
>-|TRBJ1-6|-|TRBV27
TGTGCCAGCAGTTTATCTAGCCAGGGAGGCTCACCCCTCCACTTT
CASSLSSQGGSPLHF
>-|TRBJ1-1|TRBD1|TRBV9
TGTGCCAGCAGCCCAACGACAGGGGGCTTAGCTTTCTTT
CASSPTTGGLAFF
>-|TRBJ2-2|-|TRBV14
TGTGCCAGCAGCCAAGAAGTTTATGCGGCATCCGGGGAGCTGTTTTTT
CASSQEVYAASGELFF
>-|TRBJ2-5|-|TRBV5-1
TGCGCCAGCAGAGATACAGGAGGGTGGCAAGAGACCCAGTACTTC
CASRDTGGWQETQYF
>-|TRBJ1-1|TRBD1|TRBV28
TGTGCCAGCAGTTTGATTTTACAGGGGTATCAGAACACTGAAGCTTTCTTT
CASSLILQGYQNTEAFF
>-|TRBJ1-2|-|TRBV4-1
TGCGCCAGCAGCCAAGTCCCGGACAGCGCTAACTATGGCTACACCTTC
CASSQVPDSANYGYTF
>-|TRBJ2-3|TRBD1|TRBV7-3
TGTGCCAGCAAAATGGGGACAGGGATCACAGATACGCAGTATTTT
CASKMGTGITDTQYF
>-|TRBJ2-1|-|TRBV6-5
TGTGCCAGCAGTTACGGTGAGGGAAGTATTATAGGTGAGCAGTTCTTC
CASSYGEGSIIGEQFF
>-|TRBJ1-3|-|TRBV29-1
TGCAGCGTTGAAGGGGTGAGGGAACCCAAGTCTGGAAACACCATATATTTT
CSVEGVREPKSGNTIYF
>-|TRBJ2-3|-|TRBV7-9
TGTGCCAGCAGCTTTACGACAAGGAGCACAGATACGCAGTATTTT
CASSFTTRSTDTQYF
>-|TRBJ2-6|-|TRBV27
TGTGCCAGCAGTTCCTCCACCGCACTGCGCGGGGCCAACGTCCTGACTTTC
CASSSSTALRGANVLTF
>-|TRBJ1-1|-|TRBV5-1
TGCGCCAGCAGCTTGACTACAGTTAACACTGAAGCTTTCTTT
CASSLTTVNTEAFF
>-|TRBJ2-2|TRBD1|TRBV11-2
TGTGCCAGCAGACTGGAACAGGGGTTTACGGGGGAGCTGTTTTTT
CASRLEQGFTGELFF
>-|TRBJ2-2|-|TRBV19
TGTGCCAGCTCCGAGCAGGGTGGCACCGGGGAGCTGTTTTTT
CASSEQGGTGELFF
>-|TRBJ2-5|-|TRBV11-2
TGTGCCAGCAGCAGCCAGGAGACCCAGTACTTC
CASSSQETQYF
>-|TRBJ1-1|-|TRBV9
TGTGCCAGCAGCGTCAGGGTTGTGGGCACTGAAGCTTTCTTT
CASSVRVVGTEAFF
>-|TRBJ2-1|-|TRBV4-1
TGCGCCAGCAGCCAAGATGCGGCGCCGAGCTCCTACAATGAGCAGTTCTTC
CASSQDAAPSSYNEQFF
>-|TRBJ1-1|-|TRBV6-6
TGTGCCAGCAATCCGACTGGGAACACTGAAGCTTTCTTT
CASNPTGNTEAFF
>-|TRBJ2-2|TRBD1|TRBV25-1
TGTGCCAGCAGTGGGCAGGGGGTCGCCGGGGAGCTGTTTTTT
CASSGQGVAGELFF
>few|TRBJ2-1|-|TRBV27
TGTGCCAGCAGTAAGCCCACTGACCCCTCTGGTTATGGCTTTCTGTATGAGCAGTTCTTC
CASSKPTDPSGYGFLYEQFF
>few|TRBJ1-2|-|TRBV5-4
TGTGCCAGCAGCTTGCTTAGCGGAGCCTCTAACTATGGCTACACCTTC
CASSLLSGASNYGYTF
>-|TRBJ2-1|TRBD2|TRBV7-8
TGTGCCAGCAGCTCGGGACTAGCGGGATCCCCTGACAATGAGCAGTTCTTC
CASSSGLAGSPDNEQFF
>-|TRBJ2-5|TRBD2|TRBV9
TGTGCCAGCAGCCCGGGGACTAGCGGGAGCGGGGAGACCCAGTACTTC
CASSPGTSGSGETQYF
>-|TRBJ2-1|-|TRBV4-2
TGTGCCAGCAGCCAAGGGCAAACTAGCCCATCCTACAATGAGCAGTTCTTC
CASSQGQTSPSYNEQFF
>-|TRBJ2-3|-|TRBV6-1
TGTGCCAGCAGTGGGGCTAGCGATGGGACAGATACGCAGTATTTT
CASSGASDGTDTQYF